This T cell receptor (beta chain) was sequenced for a study of blood T cell repertoires in COVID-19 (dated by TCRdb to 2020 to 2021). Broadly, across the study: Samples covering the acute and convalescent phases of COVID-19 were provided by collaborators in the United States, Italy and Spain. The prospective study material was composed of cDNA or gDNA derived from T cells, B-cell-depleted T cells, or PBMCs. Deeply sampled blood TCRbeta repertoires from subjects exposed to, actively infected with, or recovered from COVID-19 were included in the dataset. A freely available public database, intended as a resource for researchers studying the immune response to SARS-CoV-2, is where the repertoires were released. The samples were drawn from two sources: the first 160 participants of the ongoing ImmuneRACE study, and about 1,300 subjects contributed by 6 global collaborators. Sample metadata almost always included a de-identified subject ID, COVID-19 status, age in years and sex. Where HLA class I and class II types were available, the types were taken from metadata supplied by the sample provider, not from assay-based typing.

The immunoSEQ Assay, a bias-controlled multiplex PCR, was used to amplify TCRbeta CDR3 regions from genomic DNA. Turning to the authors' computational methods: The number of nucleated cells in each sample was estimated from the amplification of reference gene primers within the assay. To quantify the absolute abundance of each unique TCRbeta CDR3 rearrangement, sequence reads were collapsed and filtered. Productive Simpson clonality was computed per sample as the square root of Simpson's diversity index over productive rearrangements. In its TCRdb copy, this immuneACCESS table keeps in-frame sequences only and misses some clones. Where compared with another copy, unresolved V genes explain less than half of these, and the others have no known cause. V, J and clone size were drawn from that table, and D and trimming were deduced from the DNA. For this sample the table gives 70,000 to 95,000 clones, of which around 80% were detected only once. The ten largest clones capture 20% to 25% of the sample.

Collaborating institutions collected whole blood in K2EDTA tubes following their own protocols. Collaborator samples were shipped for TCRbeta analysis as frozen whole blood, isolated PBMCs, or DNA extracted from either sample type. The full study reports these points: Clinical and demographic metadata were provided uncurated, with the amount varying by source and participant.

Here V drops 4 bases and J drops 1 base, and the junction holds 7 bases not matched to any gene. CDR1 SNHLY and CDR2 FYNNEI were looked up in the germline V gene. From its cysteine to its phenylalanine, the CDR3 spans 17 amino acids. The DNA shown is the 51-base CDR3, in frame from base 1. To note about this clone: Its binding antigen is unknown. No base quality values were provided; no much bigger clone lies one nucleotide off.

This TCR derives from a woman in her forties or fifties with acute or convalescent COVID-19. Sample: peripheral blood. The V and J segments used are TRBV2 and TRBJ2-1, with 10 junctional bases fitting TRBD2. The CDR3 has the sequence CASSGAGGRESYNEQFF. The nucleotides are TGTGCCAGCAGTGGAGCGGGAGGGCGGGAGTCCTACAATGAGCAGTTCTTC.